The TCR beta chain described here comes from a study of neurological immune-mediated disorders (dated by TCRdb to the late 2010s). General notes on the study: Peripheral blood TCR-beta repertoires from patients with HTLV-I-associated myelopathy (HAM/TSP), patients with multiple sclerosis, and healthy controls were compared in the study using UMI-based sequencing. The cohort included 60 to 75 subjects: about 15 with HAM/TSP, around 35 with multiple sclerosis, and some 20 healthy controls. Alongside PBMC samples, the set of about 97 TCR-beta libraries contained longitudinal samples, technical triplicates, and paired CD4+ and CD8+ T-cell subsets that had been sorted. General findings and caveats noted by the study authors: Across subjects, expanded clones never shared an identical CDR3 amino acid sequence, which suggests that the TCR-beta repertoires in every group were private. TCR clonal expansion was highest in HAM/TSP patients and lowest in MS patients, with MS patients falling below even healthy controls.

The healthy controls were volunteers from a blood bank in Maryland, USA. Unsorted PBMC libraries were generated from 2 million PBMCs stored in RNAlater at -80 °C until RNA extraction. PBMCs were separated from peripheral blood using Ficoll-Hypaque density gradient centrifugation and then cryopreserved in liquid nitrogen. Counted from cysteine to phenylalanine, this CDR3 has 14 amino acids. Left in the record is the CDR3 DNA by itself, 42 bases read in frame from the first base. V and J are trimmed by 5 bases and 4 bases, and the gene matches miss 6 bases of the junction. For CDR1 and CDR2, the germline V gene (reference sequence) lists DFQATT and SNEGSKA. cDNA synthesis used template-switch 5'RACE with a primer carrying a 10-nucleotide random unique molecular identifier tagging each TCR transcript. Over 190 million TCR-beta sequences, covering 15-18 subjects, were produced in each sequencing run. Total RNA was extracted with the RNeasy kit. The KAPA Real-time Library Amplification kit was used to amplify TCR-beta VDJ regions with primers targeting the TCR constant region and the 5'RACE anchor. A first PCR added sample indexes and Illumina adaptors, and a second PCR then raised library yield. The roughly 650 bp TCR product was size-selected on a 2% E-gel SizeSelection system after Ampure bead purification. Before pooling, libraries had their quality checked on a Bioanalyzer, their concentration measured with Qubit, and their quantity determined with the Kapa Library Quantification kit. An Illumina HiSeq 2500 was used to sequence the libraries paired-end at 2 x 150 bp. To increase sequence diversity, roughly 24-31% phiX was spiked into each library pool. On the study's bioinformatics: Quality-filtered reads were processed with the UMI-based MiGEC pipeline, and over 85% of raw TCR sequences were removed by the MiGEC pipeline during error correction. IMGT germline references were used for alignment of VDJ genes, and clonotypes were defined by a unique CDR3 amino acid sequence together with V-J genes. Clonal expansion, Shannon diversity and CDR3 relatedness (CalcPairwiseDistances, ClusterSamples) were evaluated with VDJtools, and phylogenetic trees were built with CLCbio workbench. A clone was classed as expanded if it had 8 or more unique UMIs, a cutoff based on coefficient-of-variation modelling across technical triplicates. TCRdb reprocessed the public reads (quality trimming at Q25 with fastp, clone calling with MiXCR) and kept in-frame beta chains. Rows are unified per CDR3 protein, each entry keeping the most common DNA and genes. It is TCRdb's table, rather than the study itself, that gives the V and J calls and clone size. In all, the sample holds under 60,000 distinct CDR3 sequences, and around 25% of those were seen once. 20% to 30% of the sample is in the top ten clones.

This clonotype occurred many times. Its antigen target is currently unknown. The record has no base qualities; no much larger clone is one base away. This sequence originates from a woman in her 70s in good health. The V and J segments used are TRBV20-1 and TRBJ2-2, and 8 junctional nucleotides match TRBD2. Input material: PBMCs. CDR3 sequence: CSAASSGGTGELFF. The DNA reads as follows: TGCAGTGCTGCCTCCAGCGGGGGCACCGGGGAGCTGTTTTTT.